One and the same sample provided the 30 T cell receptor beta chains below, sequenced in a study of T cell repertoires in cytomegalovirus infection. Their specific antigens are unknown. Each CDR3 protein is one row after TCRdb ran MiXCR on the reads. The sample shows just under 500,000 distinct CDR3 sequences, 33% of them seen only once. The material was cultured PBMCs, obtained from culture after CMV antigen stimulation. Receptors originate from a human donor in good health (CMV status not recorded). Some clones in this sample may be carry-over from other donors' samples.

V and J are TRBV11-2 and TRBJ2-1, with 9 bases matching TRBD2. The ends lost 1 base at V and 6 bases at J; junction bases unmatched: 7. CDR1 SGHAT and CDR2 FQNNGV come from the germline V gene. The CDR3 totals 16 residues. The CDR3 here is CASSLVAGVLGNEQFF. Here the CDR3 DNA reads TGTGCCAGCAGCTTAGTAGCGGGAGTTTTGGGCAATGAGCAGTTCTTC.

This clonotype was seen a handful of times. The chain has TRBV7-2 and TRBJ2-3; D is uncertain. Trimming took off 3 bases at V and 6 bases at J, with 10 bases between the two ends. From germline, CDR1 is SGHTA and CDR2 FQGNSA. The CDR3 totals 13 residues. The CDR3 region is CASSFRTEDTQYF. DNA of the CDR3: TGTGCCAGCAGCTTTCGTACGGAGGATACGCAGTATTTT.

This clonotype was counted only a few times. The J gene is TRBJ2-7, the V gene TRBV12-3 or TRBV12-4; 11 nucleotides agree with TRBD2. This CDR3 is built from 15 residues. V was clipped by 4 bases and J by 2 bases; unmatched bases: 4. CDR3 DNA: TGTGCCAGCAGTTCGGGACTAGCGGAACCCTACGAGCAGTACGTC. Translating gives CASSSGLAEPYEQYV.

The chain joins TRBV29-1 to TRBJ1-2; maybe TRBD1 (5 bases). CDR3 size: 11 residues. Trimming cost V 5 bases and J 6 bases, with 10 bases left between them. CDR1 is SQVTM, CDR2 ANQGSEA, per germline. Here the CDR3 DNA reads TGCAGCGTTATGGCAGGGAATGGCTACACCTTC. It specifies CSVMAGNGYTF.

The chain combines TRBV2 with TRBJ1-1; D remains ambiguous. Germline CDR1 and CDR2: SNHLY and FYNNEI. CDR3 size: 14 residues. V was pared by 1 base and J by 5 bases, with 11 bases between. This CDR3 is CASSEEVRGTEAFF. CDR3 bases: TGTGCCAGCAGTGAAGAGGTTAGAGGGACTGAAGCTTTCTTT.

The chain has TRBV20-1 and TRBJ2-5; D remains unclear. The germline V gene encodes CDR1 DFQATT and CDR2 SNEGSKA (reference sequence). Trimming cost V 3 bases and J 5 bases, with 19 bases left between them. CDR3 length equals 15 residues. The DNA of the CDR3 is TGCAGTGCTAGCCCCGGGCACCCTCGGTACGAGACCCAGTACTTC. Its protein product is CSASPGHPRYETQYF.

This clonotype was counted at least ten times. The chain combines TRBV7-2 with TRBJ1-2; 9 nucleotides match TRBD1. There are 16 residues in the CDR3. CDR1 is SGHTA, CDR2 FQGNSA, per germline. Trimming took 1 base from V and 6 from J; bases not matched to a gene: 9. CDR3 amino acids: CASSLEGIGTGNGYTF. CDR3 coding DNA: TGTGCCAGCAGCTTAGAGGGTATCGGGACAGGGAATGGCTACACCTTC. The whole variable domain, remainder taken from reference TRBV7-2 and TRBJ1-2, is GAGVSQSPSNKVTEKGKDVELRCDPISGHTALYWYRQSLGQGLEFLIYFQGNSAPDKSGLPSDRFSAERTGGSVSTLTIQRTQQEDSAVYLCASSLEGIGTGNGYTFGSGTRLTVV.

J is TRBJ2-3 and V is TRBV24-1; 12 positions match TRBD2. V gave up 4 bases and J gave up 2 bases; unmatched junction bases: 9. The CDR3 is made up of 18 amino acids. Germline V gene sequence: CDR1 KGHDR, CDR2 SFDVKD. This CDR3 is CATSDYSGLAGFTDTQYF. As DNA, the CDR3 is TGTGCCACCAGTGACTACTCGGGACTAGCGGGCTTCACAGATACGCAGTATTTT.

This clonotype was counted only a few times. This chain links TRBV12-3 or TRBV12-4 with TRBJ2-2; 9 nucleotides match TRBD2. This CDR3 has 14 amino acids. J was trimmed by 6 bases and V by 7 bases; bases with no gene match: 6. CDR3 region: CASILAGLAGELFF. The CDR3 DNA sequence: TGTGCCAGCATCCTAGCGGGATTAGCCGGGGAGCTGTTTTTT.

The V call is TRBV27, the J call TRBJ2-2; tentative D call: TRBD1 (6 bases). Germline loops: CDR1 MNHEY, CDR2 SMNVEV (reference sequence). Trimming removed 4 bases at V and 1 base at J, with 13 bases between. The CDR3 contains 16 residues. In DNA form, the CDR3 reads TGTGCCAGCAGTTCCCACCTGACAGGGAACACCGGGGAGCTGTTTTTT. It translates to CASSSHLTGNTGELFF.

About this clonotype: This clone may be a read error of a much larger clone one base away. The chain couples TRBV28 to TRBJ2-2; 10 bases agree with TRBD2. Germline values: CDR1 MDHEN, CDR2 SYDVKM. This CDR3 spans 17 amino acids. The CDR3 sequence is CASIPPIAGGSGGELSF. CDR3 nucleotide sequence: TGTGCCAGCATACCCCCCATAGCGGGAGGATCAGGAGGGGAGCTGTCTTTT.

The chain carries TRBV7-2 and TRBJ1-2, with 7 nucleotides matching TRBD1. The CDR3 sequence is 14 residues long. Germline CDR1 SGHTA, CDR2 FQGNSA. Trimming took 7 bases from V and 8 from J; bases not matched to a gene: 13. In DNA, the CDR3 is TGTGCCAGCATTCTACCGGGACAGTGGTACGGCTACACCTTC. This gives the protein CASILPGQWYGYTF.

A word on this clonotype: The junction and the germline gene differ at one end; a read error may be behind it. In DNA form, the CDR3 reads TGTGCCAGCAGCCAAGCCTACAAGCAGTACTTC. Protein product: CASSQAYKQYF. The chain recombines TRBV4-2 with TRBJ2-7; D is unresolved. Germline V CDR1 and CDR2: LGHNA, YNFKEQ. The CDR3 is made up of 11 amino acids.

The chain recombines TRBV7-6 with TRBJ2-1; D is unclear. CDR1 is SGHVS, CDR2 FNYEAQ, per germline. The length of the CDR3 is 14 residues. Trimming stripped 4 bases from V and 7 bases from J, with 14 bases between. The CDR3 sequence is CASSWGGSSNEQFF. Here the CDR3 DNA reads TGTGCCAGCAGCTGGGGTGGTTCTAGTAATGAGCAGTTCTTC.

This clonotype was seen many times. V gene TRBV5-6 combines with J gene TRBJ2-1; D ambiguous. Trimming cost V 6 bases and J 8 bases, with 21 bases left between them. This CDR3 contains 15 residues. The V gene's germline CDR1 is SGHDT and CDR2 YYEEEE. CDR3 coding DNA: TGTGCCAGCACCATTCTGGATGGGGTTCTCGATGAGCAGTTCTTC. Its protein is CASTILDGVLDEQFF.

This clonotype was counted between two and nine times. This rearrangement joins TRBV6-2 or TRBV6-3 to TRBJ2-1, with TRBD2 identical over 12 bases. This CDR3 has 18 amino acids. V lost 5 bases and J lost 4; bases outside the gene matches: 12. CDR1 and CDR2 (germline): MNHEY, SVGEGT. CDR3: CASSQMSGLAGTYNEQFF. Here the CDR3 DNA reads TGTGCCAGCAGTCAAATGTCCGGACTAGCGGGAACGTACAATGAGCAGTTCTTC.

This chain uses TRBV15 with TRBJ1-2; 9 nucleotides line up with TRBD1. Germline values: CDR1 LNHNV, CDR2 YYDKDF (reference sequence). The V segment lost 4 bases and the J segment 8 bases; nucleotides outside the gene matches: 11. The CDR3 contains 15 residues. Here the CDR3 DNA reads TGTGCCACCAGCAACTCCGGGACAGGGCACGGCGGCTACACCTTC. Amino acids: CATSNSGTGHGGYTF.

The rearrangement uses TRBV2 and TRBJ1-4; D is possibly TRBD1 (5 bases). Trimming pared 1 base from V and 8 bases from J, leaving 14 bases between. Germline V gives CDR1 SNHLY, CDR2 FYNNEI. CDR3 length: 15 residues. In DNA, the CDR3 is TGTGCCAGCAGTGAAGAGGGACGGATACGGGAAAAACTGTTTTTT. Its translation: CASSEEGRIREKLFF.

This clonotype was detected a few times. The rearrangement joins TRBV19 to TRBJ2-2; 14 bases fit TRBD2. The CDR3 has 18 residues. The junction had 7 bases not matched to a gene; V was cut back by 6 bases and J by 1 base. CDR1 LNHDA and CDR2 SQIVND come from the germline V gene (reference sequence). CDR3 amino acids: CASSGGLAGVVNTGELFF. CDR3 coding DNA: TGTGCCAGTAGCGGGGGACTAGCGGGAGTCGTGAACACCGGGGAGCTGTTTTTT.

This clonotype was counted only a few times. The rearrangement links TRBV18 to TRBJ2-3; D is unresolved. With 3 bases removed from V and 0 bases from J, the gap between germline ends came to 7 bases. Germline lookup yields CDR1 KGHSH and CDR2 LQKENI. The CDR3 has 14 residues. As DNA, the CDR3 is TGTGCCAGCTCACCCTCCTATAGCACAGATACGCAGTATTTT. It yields the protein CASSPSYSTDTQYF.

This clonotype was seen at least ten times. The V gene is TRBV12-3 or TRBV12-4, the J gene TRBJ1-3, with TRBD1 as a possible D gene (5 bases). V shed 6 bases and J shed 4 bases, with 10 bases lying between them. There are 13 residues in the CDR3. The CDR3 bases are TGTGCCAGCAGCCGGGACCGCGGAAACACCATATATTTT. Its protein is CASSRDRGNTIYF.

This clonotype has a handful of counts. This CDR3 reads CASRWAAYNSPLHF. CDR3 DNA: TGTGCCAGCCGTTGGGCCGCCTATAATTCACCCCTCCACTTT. This chain connects TRBV6-5 to TRBJ1-6; no definite D call. Germline V gives CDR1 MNHEY, CDR2 SVGAGI. The CDR3 sequence is 14 residues long. Trimming removed 8 bases from V and 2 bases from J, with 10 bases in between.

The chain carries TRBV12-3 or TRBV12-4 and TRBJ1-2; D call uncertain. The CDR3 loop spans 14 amino acids. V was cut by 6 bases and J by 4 bases, with 15 bases left in between. This CDR3 is CASSRLSGSYGYTF. In DNA, the CDR3 is TGTGCCAGCAGCCGTCTCTCCGGGAGCTATGGCTACACCTTC.

This clonotype was counted only a few times. V usage is TRBV5-1 and J usage is TRBJ1-1; tentatively, D is TRBD1 (6 bases). From germline, CDR1 is SGHRS and CDR2 YFSETQ. CDR3 length: 15 residues. V lost 3 bases to trimming and J lost 6 bases, with 18 bases between them. Here the CDR3 reads CASSSRGQRRAEAFF. CDR3 sequence (DNA): TGCGCCAGCAGCTCCCGAGGACAGAGGCGGGCTGAAGCTTTCTTT.

A few counts support this clonotype. V and J are TRBV9 and TRBJ2-1, with D possibly matching TRBD2 (6 bases). The CDR3 contains 15 residues. Trimming stripped 0 bases from V and 5 bases from J, with 12 bases between. Germline assignment: CDR1 SGDLS and CDR2 YYNGEE. The CDR3 DNA is TGTGCCAGCAGCGTAGGTGGGACTGGCCACAATGAGCAGTTCTTC. It encodes CASSVGGTGHNEQFF.

Of note for this clonotype: The conserved phenylalanine or tryptophan normally closing the CDR3 is absent here, so this likely arose from a read error. J is TRBJ2-5 and V is TRBV4-3; a possible D gene is TRBD1 (6 bases). Germline assignment: CDR1 LGHNA and CDR2 YSLEER. V was cut by 0 bases and J by 9 bases, with 17 bases left in between. The CDR3 is made up of 15 amino acids. The CDR3 DNA sequence: TGCGCCAGCAGCCAAGAAGGGACGGGACAAGGAGCCCAGTACATC. This gives the protein CASSQEGTGQGAQYI.

This clonotype has a handful of counts. The chain recombines TRBV28 with TRBJ1-1, with D unclear. The germline V and J ends were trimmed by 7 bases and 0 bases, with 3 bases remaining between them. Germline lookup yields CDR1 MDHEN and CDR2 SYDVKM. This CDR3 region has 11 residues. DNA for the CDR3: TGTGCCAGCACCTTGAACACTGAAGCTTTCTTT. It translates to CASTLNTEAFF.

The chain combines TRBV7-6 with TRBJ2-5; D is possibly TRBD1 or TRBD2 (5 bases each). V lost 7 bases and J 6 bases, leaving 15 bases between the germline ends. Germline CDR1 and CDR2: SGHVS and FNYEAQ. The CDR3 covers 13 residues. In DNA form, the CDR3 reads TGTGCCAGCAACCGGGACCCCCTTCAGACCCAGTACTTC. It specifies CASNRDPLQTQYF.

As to this clonotype: Given a much more abundant clone one base away, this may be a read error. The chain combines TRBV7-2 with TRBJ2-7; 11 bases are shared with TRBD2. V shed 8 bases, J shed 7 bases, and the junction held 10 bases outside the gene matches. This CDR3 comprises 14 residues. Per the germline V gene, CDR1 is SGHTA and CDR2 is FQGNSA. The CDR3 DNA reads TGTGCCAGCCATATAGCGGGAGGGCCGAAAGAGCAGTACTTC. This translates into CASHIAGGPKEQYF. Full variable domain (outside the CDR3, taken from reference TRBV7-2 and TRBJ2-7): GAGVSQSPSNKVTEKGKDVELRCDPISGHTALYWYRQSLGQGLEFLIYFQGNSAPDKSGLPSDRFSAERTGGSVSTLTIQRTQQEDSAVYLCASHIAGGPKEQYFGPGTRLTVT.

To note about this clonotype: The final CDR3 position lacks the conserved phenylalanine or tryptophan, pointing to a likely read error. The chain joins TRBV12-3 or TRBV12-4 to TRBJ1-1, with TRBD1 as a possible D gene (5 bases). This CDR3 is built from 14 residues. Trimming removed 5 bases at V and 4 bases at J, with 14 bases between. The DNA of the CDR3 is TGTGCCAGCAGTGCCCGGGACTTAGTCACTGAAGCTTTCATT. Translation: CASSARDLVTEAFI.